A selection of T cell receptor beta chains follows, all from one sample in a study of T cells after yellow fever vaccination. TCRdb independently ran MiXCR on the 5' RACE reads; one entry per CDR3 protein. The sample contains a few hundred thousand distinct CDR3 sequences, 6% to 8% of which appear only once. Specimen: PBMCs, collected 5 days after the yellow fever booster vaccination. Source of these receptors: a man aged 25-45 years who received the YFV17D yellow fever vaccine. The CDR3 runs from the conserved cysteine through the conserved F or W. The D gene is left open where the match is weak. Size tells how often a clone was seen (once, few, many) or the class of an expanded clone, and some rows leave it out.

j_call: TRBJ2-4; v_call: TRBV14; clone_size: few; d_call: .; cdr3_aa: CASSQRQGGGIQYF; cdr3_nt: TGTGCCAGCAGCCAACGGCAGGGCGGTGGCATTCAGTACTTC
j_call: TRBJ2-4; v_call: TRBV7-6; clone_size: many; d_call: TRBD2; cdr3_aa: CASSPVWTSSGNIQYF; cdr3_nt: TGTGCCAGCAGCCCGGTATGGACTAGCAGCGGAAACATTCAGTACTTC
j_call: TRBJ2-1; v_call: TRBV7-2; clone_size: many; d_call: .; cdr3_aa: CASGGSRGGEQFF; cdr3_nt: TGTGCCAGCGGAGGCAGTCGGGGCGGTGAGCAGTTCTTC
j_call: TRBJ2-7; v_call: TRBV20-1; clone_size: few; d_call: .; cdr3_aa: CSARDLGRGMNEQYF; cdr3_nt: TGCAGTGCTAGAGATTTGGGGAGAGGGATGAACGAGCAGTACTTC
j_call: TRBJ2-1; v_call: TRBV7-8; clone_size: many; d_call: .; cdr3_aa: CASSLDGAAYNEQFF; cdr3_nt: TGTGCCAGCAGCTTAGACGGGGCAGCTTACAATGAGCAGTTCTTC
j_call: TRBJ2-7; v_call: TRBV5-1; clone_size: few; d_call: .; cdr3_aa: CASSLVRGSYEQYF; cdr3_nt: TGCGCCAGCAGCTTGGTTCGAGGCTCCTACGAGCAGTACTTC
j_call: TRBJ2-7; v_call: TRBV4-2; clone_size: .; d_call: TRBD2; cdr3_aa: CASSQEPAGAHEQYF; cdr3_nt: TGTGCCAGCAGCCAAGAGCCAGCGGGAGCCCACGAGCAGTACTTC
j_call: TRBJ2-2; v_call: TRBV5-1; clone_size: few; d_call: .; cdr3_aa: CASSLAFRTNTGELFF; cdr3_nt: TGCGCCAGCAGCTTGGCCTTTAGGACGAACACCGGGGAGCTGTTTTTT
j_call: TRBJ1-5; v_call: TRBV3-1; clone_size: .; d_call: .; cdr3_aa: CASSRDPNSRQPQHF; cdr3_nt: TGTGCCAGCAGTCGGGACCCAAATTCACGACAGCCCCAGCATTTT
j_call: TRBJ2-1; v_call: TRBV20-1; clone_size: many; d_call: .; cdr3_aa: CSASVGTRYNEQFF; cdr3_nt: TGCAGTGCTAGTGTGGGGACCCGTTACAATGAGCAGTTCTTC
j_call: TRBJ2-1; v_call: TRBV21-1; clone_size: few; d_call: .; cdr3_aa: CASSKGAEGHEQFF; cdr3_nt: TGTGCCAGCAGCAAAGGTGCTGAGGGACATGAGCAGTTCTTC
j_call: TRBJ2-7; v_call: TRBV19; clone_size: few; d_call: .; cdr3_aa: CASSIAVGVPYEQYF; cdr3_nt: TGTGCCAGTAGTATCGCCGTTGGGGTTCCCTACGAGCAGTACTTC
j_call: TRBJ2-1; v_call: TRBV12-3/TRBV12-4; clone_size: many; d_call: .; cdr3_aa: CASSFRQDSYNEQFF; cdr3_nt: TGTGCCAGCAGTTTCCGACAGGATTCCTACAATGAGCAGTTCTTC
j_call: TRBJ2-4; v_call: TRBV6-6; clone_size: few; d_call: TRBD2; cdr3_aa: CASSSSEVVAGGLAKNIQYF; cdr3_nt: TGTGCCAGCAGTTCCTCCGAAGTGGTAGCGGGAGGGTTAGCCAAAAACATTCAGTACTTC
j_call: TRBJ2-7; v_call: TRBV7-2; clone_size: .; d_call: .; cdr3_aa: CASSPRQESTYEQYF; cdr3_nt: TGTGCCAGCAGCCCCCGTCAGGAATCGACCTACGAGCAGTACTTC
j_call: TRBJ2-2; v_call: TRBV7-2; clone_size: few; d_call: .; cdr3_aa: CASRRDRAGELFF; cdr3_nt: TGTGCCAGCAGGCGGGATCGGGCCGGGGAGCTGTTTTTT
j_call: TRBJ2-7; v_call: TRBV20-1; clone_size: .; d_call: .; cdr3_aa: CSASRSDNNGQYF; cdr3_nt: TGCAGTGCTAGTCGAAGTGACAACAATGGGCAGTACTTC
j_call: TRBJ1-5; v_call: TRBV5-5; clone_size: .; d_call: .; cdr3_aa: CASSLGGGTNQPQHF; cdr3_nt: TGTGCCAGCAGCTTGGGAGGGGGAACCAATCAGCCCCAGCATTTT
j_call: TRBJ2-7; v_call: TRBV4-3; clone_size: .; d_call: TRBD2; cdr3_aa: CASSQLAGGNYEQYF; cdr3_nt: TGCGCCAGCAGCCAACTAGCGGGAGGAAATTACGAGCAGTACTTC
j_call: TRBJ2-3; v_call: TRBV20-1; clone_size: .; d_call: TRBD2; cdr3_aa: CSAWTSGRTDTQYF; cdr3_nt: TGCAGTGCTTGGACTAGCGGGAGAACAGATACGCAGTATTTT
j_call: TRBJ2-3; v_call: TRBV5-4; clone_size: .; d_call: .; cdr3_aa: CASSLGAGSSTDTQYF; cdr3_nt: TGTGCCAGCAGCTTGGGTGCAGGGTCTAGCACAGATACGCAGTATTTT
j_call: TRBJ1-2; v_call: TRBV5-1; clone_size: many; d_call: TRBD1; cdr3_aa: CASRPGTGMGLNYGYTF; cdr3_nt: TGCGCCAGCCGGCCCGGGACAGGGATGGGACTCAACTATGGCTACACCTTC
j_call: TRBJ1-1; v_call: TRBV20-1; clone_size: many; d_call: .; cdr3_aa: CSASLSRPIDTEAFF; cdr3_nt: TGCAGTGCTAGCCTCTCCAGGCCAATAGACACTGAAGCTTTCTTT
j_call: TRBJ1-2; v_call: TRBV30; clone_size: .; d_call: .; cdr3_aa: CAWSELSRGYTF; cdr3_nt: TGTGCCTGGAGTGAACTGTCGAGGGGCTACACCTTC
j_call: TRBJ1-2; v_call: TRBV20-1; clone_size: .; d_call: .; cdr3_aa: CSATTQAGAGGYTF; cdr3_nt: TGCAGTGCGACTACCCAGGCGGGGGCGGGTGGCTACACCTTC
j_call: TRBJ2-1; v_call: TRBV30; clone_size: .; d_call: .; cdr3_aa: CARPGLYNEQFF; cdr3_nt: TGTGCACGGCCGGGACTCTACAATGAGCAGTTCTTC
j_call: TRBJ2-7; v_call: TRBV30; clone_size: few; d_call: .; cdr3_aa: CAWRQPGLGGEQYF; cdr3_nt: TGTGCCTGGAGGCAACCGGGACTCGGCGGGGAGCAGTACTTC
j_call: TRBJ1-1; v_call: TRBV30; clone_size: many; d_call: .; cdr3_aa: CAWSEGAFYTEAFF; cdr3_nt: TGTGCCTGGAGTGAGGGAGCCTTCTACACTGAAGCTTTCTTT
j_call: TRBJ2-7; v_call: TRBV19; clone_size: few; d_call: .; cdr3_aa: CASSIEEKSYEQYF; cdr3_nt: TGTGCCAGTAGTATAGAGGAAAAGTCCTACGAGCAGTACTTC
j_call: TRBJ2-2; v_call: TRBV4-1; clone_size: many; d_call: .; cdr3_aa: CASSNRRAGELFF; cdr3_nt: TGCGCCAGCAGCAACAGGCGAGCCGGGGAGCTGTTTTTT
j_call: TRBJ2-1; v_call: TRBV7-2; clone_size: .; d_call: .; cdr3_aa: CASSINAYNEQFF; cdr3_nt: TGTGCCAGCAGCATCAATGCTTACAATGAGCAGTTCTTC
j_call: TRBJ2-7; v_call: TRBV7-9; clone_size: many; d_call: .; cdr3_aa: CASSFPGSYEQYF; cdr3_nt: TGTGCCAGCAGCTTTCCGGGATCCTACGAGCAGTACTTC
j_call: TRBJ1-4; v_call: TRBV5-1; clone_size: many; d_call: .; cdr3_aa: CASSLVPGPWDKLFF; cdr3_nt: TGCGCCAGCAGTCTCGTCCCGGGACCGTGGGACAAACTGTTTTTT
j_call: TRBJ2-5; v_call: TRBV4-1; clone_size: .; d_call: TRBD2; cdr3_aa: CASSPSAGAGAQETQYF; cdr3_nt: TGCGCCAGCAGCCCAAGCGCCGGAGCGGGGGCCCAAGAGACCCAGTACTTC
j_call: TRBJ2-7; v_call: TRBV18; clone_size: many; d_call: .; cdr3_aa: CASSPARGYEQYF; cdr3_nt: TGTGCCAGCTCACCCGCCAGGGGTTACGAGCAGTACTTC
j_call: TRBJ2-1; v_call: TRBV6-2/TRBV6-3; clone_size: .; d_call: .; cdr3_aa: CASSFGLIRANNEQFF; cdr3_nt: TGTGCCAGCAGTTTTGGGCTGATCCGGGCCAACAATGAGCAGTTCTTC
j_call: TRBJ2-3; v_call: TRBV20-1; clone_size: .; d_call: .; cdr3_aa: CSASGLARTDTQYF; cdr3_nt: TGCAGTGCTTCCGGGCTAGCCCGCACAGATACGCAGTATTTT
j_call: TRBJ2-7; v_call: TRBV3-1; clone_size: many; d_call: .; cdr3_aa: CASSHGTLTYEQYF; cdr3_nt: TGTGCCAGCAGCCACGGGACACTCACCTACGAGCAGTACTTC
j_call: TRBJ2-1; v_call: TRBV29-1; clone_size: many; d_call: .; cdr3_aa: CSVEARYNEQFF; cdr3_nt: TGCAGCGTTGAAGCCAGGTACAATGAGCAGTTCTTC
j_call: TRBJ2-5; v_call: TRBV29-1; clone_size: few; d_call: .; cdr3_aa: CSGSGLRGETQYF; cdr3_nt: TGCAGCGGATCGGGGTTGAGAGGCGAGACCCAGTACTTC
j_call: TRBJ2-7; v_call: TRBV20-1; clone_size: .; d_call: .; cdr3_aa: CSALTGIVGYEQYF; cdr3_nt: TGCAGTGCTCTAACAGGGATCGTGGGCTACGAGCAGTACTTC
j_call: TRBJ1-1; v_call: TRBV7-2; clone_size: few; d_call: .; cdr3_aa: CASSLGIVGNTEAFF; cdr3_nt: TGTGCCAGCAGCTTAGGGATTGTGGGAAATACTGAAGCTTTCTTT
j_call: TRBJ2-1; v_call: TRBV10-3; clone_size: few; d_call: .; cdr3_aa: CAISGRSSYNEQFF; cdr3_nt: TGTGCCATCAGTGGGCGGAGCTCCTACAATGAGCAGTTCTTC
j_call: TRBJ2-1; v_call: TRBV6-5; clone_size: many; d_call: .; cdr3_aa: CASSYSGQWDNEQFF; cdr3_nt: TGTGCCAGCAGTTACTCAGGGCAGTGGGACAATGAGCAGTTCTTC
j_call: TRBJ2-1; v_call: TRBV20-1; clone_size: .; d_call: TRBD2; cdr3_aa: CSATIAGGAYNEQFF; cdr3_nt: TGCAGTGCAACTATAGCGGGAGGGGCCTACAATGAGCAGTTCTTC
j_call: TRBJ2-7; v_call: TRBV19; clone_size: few; d_call: .; cdr3_aa: CASSVTVNSYEQYF; cdr3_nt: TGTGCCAGTAGTGTAACAGTAAACTCCTACGAGCAGTACTTC
j_call: TRBJ2-7; v_call: TRBV6-6; clone_size: many; d_call: .; cdr3_aa: CASGVDSDYEQYF; cdr3_nt: TGTGCCAGCGGGGTGGACAGCGACTACGAGCAGTACTTC
j_call: TRBJ1-2; v_call: TRBV7-2; clone_size: .; d_call: .; cdr3_aa: CASSLASGYYGYTF; cdr3_nt: TGTGCCAGCAGCTTAGCTTCGGGATACTATGGCTACACCTTC
j_call: TRBJ2-3; v_call: TRBV2; clone_size: few; d_call: .; cdr3_aa: CASSVTRNTDTQYF; cdr3_nt: TGTGCCAGCAGTGTAACACGAAACACAGATACGCAGTATTTT
j_call: TRBJ2-7; v_call: TRBV23-1; clone_size: few; d_call: .; cdr3_aa: CASSQSSDSEQYF; cdr3_nt: TGCGCCAGCAGTCAATCCTCGGACAGCGAGCAGTACTTC
j_call: TRBJ2-3; v_call: TRBV5-6; clone_size: many; d_call: .; cdr3_aa: CASSSQRSSNLADTQYF; cdr3_nt: TGTGCCAGCAGCTCCCAGCGGTCTAGCAATTTAGCGGATACGCAGTATTTT
j_call: TRBJ2-7; v_call: TRBV11-2; clone_size: .; d_call: TRBD2; cdr3_aa: CASLGGSYEQYF; cdr3_nt: TGTGCCAGCCTCGGCGGGAGCTACGAGCAGTACTTC
j_call: TRBJ1-5; v_call: TRBV20-1; clone_size: few; d_call: .; cdr3_aa: CSARVGGQGNQPQHF; cdr3_nt: TGCAGTGCTAGAGTGGGAGGTCAGGGCAATCAGCCCCAGCATTTT
j_call: TRBJ2-3; v_call: TRBV29-1; clone_size: .; d_call: TRBD1; cdr3_aa: CSVLQGFRTDTQYF; cdr3_nt: TGCAGCGTTTTACAGGGGTTTCGCACAGATACGCAGTATTTT
j_call: TRBJ2-7; v_call: TRBV7-2; clone_size: few; d_call: .; cdr3_aa: CASSLPTRTYEQYF; cdr3_nt: TGTGCCAGCAGCTTACCCACTAGAACCTACGAGCAGTACTTC
j_call: TRBJ2-5; v_call: TRBV6-1; clone_size: few; d_call: .; cdr3_aa: CASSQDLGTPETQYF; cdr3_nt: TGTGCCAGCAGCCAAGATCTCGGGACACCGGAGACCCAGTACTTC
j_call: TRBJ1-1; v_call: TRBV24-1; clone_size: .; d_call: .; cdr3_aa: CATSDSREGGTEAFF; cdr3_nt: TGTGCCACCAGTGATTCCCGGGAGGGAGGAACTGAAGCTTTCTTT
j_call: TRBJ1-5; v_call: TRBV7-9; clone_size: few; d_call: .; cdr3_aa: CASSTTTGSHFNQPQHF; cdr3_nt: TGTGCCAGCAGCACGACAACAGGAAGCCATTTCAATCAGCCCCAGCATTTT